This passage covers 15 T cell receptor beta chains from one sample sequenced in a study of OX40 agonist ivuxolimab in advanced cancers. The method was immunoSEQ multiplex PCR; TCRdb's version includes in-frame clones alone and lacks a portion of them. Counted here are roughly 59,000 clones, about 92% occurring once; the ten biggest clones make up 13%. The starting material was CD4+ or CD8+ T cells sorted from blood, obtained in a trial of the OX40 agonist ivuxolimab. The receptors here all came from an adult with an advanced solid tumor such as melanoma, head and neck, liver or kidney cancer.

V gene TRBV5-1 combines with J gene TRBJ2-7; 9 bases are a match to TRBD1. This CDR3 region has 16 residues. V was clipped by 0 bases and J by 3 bases; unmatched bases: 7. Germline CDR1 reads SGHRS; CDR2 reads YFSETQ. The CDR3 reads CASSLDPTGQGYEQYF. CDR3 sequence (DNA): TGCGCCAGCAGCTTGGACCCTACGGGACAGGGCTACGAGCAGTACTTC.

V usage is TRBV10-3 and J usage is TRBJ2-2, with 10 positions matching TRBD2. CDR3 size: 17 residues. Trimming took 7 bases from V and 2 from J; bases not matched to a gene: 10. Germline CDR1 ENHRY, CDR2 SYGVKD. The CDR3 sequence: CAITQDSGGPNTGELFF. The DNA for the CDR3 is TGTGCCATCACCCAAGATAGCGGGGGGCCCAACACCGGGGAGCTGTTTTTT.

This chain uses TRBV9 with TRBJ1-5, with D perhaps matching TRBD1 (5 bases). Per germline, CDR1 SGDLS and CDR2 YYNGEE. The ends were cut back, 4 bases at V and 5 bases at J, with 13 bases in the middle. The CDR3 is made up of 14 amino acids. CDR3 DNA sequence: TGTGCCAGCAGCCCCCAGGGCGGGGATCAGCCCCAGCATTTT. Translated: CASSPQGGDQPQHF.

The gene calls are TRBV9 and TRBJ2-2; 8 bases match TRBD1. Trimming cost V 0 bases and J 5 bases; bases outside gene matches: 3. This CDR3 spans 15 amino acids. The germline V gene has CDR1 SGDLS and CDR2 YYNGEE. The CDR3 nucleotides read TGTGCCAGCAGCGTAGCCACAGGGGGGACCGGGGAGCTGTTTTTT. Its protein is CASSVATGGTGELFF.

The rearrangement links TRBV7-2 to TRBJ2-7, with 10 bases matching TRBD2. With V trimmed by 1 base and J by 2 bases, 8 bases remained unmatched. CDR3 length: 17 amino acids. Germline V gene lookup returns CDR1 SGHTA and CDR2 FQGNSA. CDR3 bases: TGTGCCAGCAGCTTAGTTGACTGGACTAGCGGCGCCTACGAGCAGTACTTC. Amino acids: CASSLVDWTSGAYEQYF.

The chain recombines TRBV4-1 with TRBJ2-1, with 7 bases matching TRBD1. Germline V gene lookup returns CDR1 MGHRA and CDR2 YSYEKL. Trimming removed 6 bases from V and 0 bases from J; junction bases left unmatched: 14. This CDR3 is built from 18 residues. The CDR3 DNA sequence: TGCGCCAGCAGTCCACCCTCCCTAGGGGGCCCCTCCTACAATGAGCAGTTCTTC. This codes for CASSPPSLGGPSYNEQFF.

The V call is TRBV29-1, the J call TRBJ1-1; D gene ambiguous. Trimming took 4 bases from V and 1 from J, leaving 16 bases between them. CDR1 and CDR2 (germline): SQVTM, ANQGSEA. The CDR3 loop spans 15 amino acids. The CDR3 region is CSVVGVDGSNTEAFF. The CDR3 bases are TGCAGCGTTGTAGGCGTTGACGGATCGAACACTGAAGCTTTCTTT.

The rearrangement uses TRBV6-4 and TRBJ2-7, with D perhaps matching TRBD2 (7 bases). Germline V gives CDR1 MRHNA, CDR2 SNTAGT. Deletions cut 7 bases from V and 2 bases from J, with 18 bases between. This CDR3 is built from 15 residues. CDR3: CASIEGRGATYEQYF. The CDR3, as DNA: TGTGCCAGCATTGAGGGTCGGGGGGCTACCTACGAGCAGTACTTC.

The genes are TRBV7-8 and TRBJ2-5; D is perhaps TRBD1 or TRBD2 (5 bases each). The V gene lost 2 bases and the J gene lost 5 bases, with 15 bases spanning the gap. The germline CDR1 and CDR2 sequences are SGHVS and FQNEAQ. The CDR3 has 15 amino acids. The CDR3 DNA follows: TGTGCCAGCAGCTTATCCCAGGGACCGGGGGAGACCCAGTACTTC. Translation: CASSLSQGPGETQYF.

The gene calls are TRBV19 and TRBJ1-2, with TRBD1 matching 7 bases. Germline trimming cut 9 bases from V and 5 bases from J; bases unmatched to any gene: 12. Germline V gene sequence: CDR1 LNHDA, CDR2 SQIVND (reference sequence). This CDR3 contains 14 residues. CDR3 sequence: CASHRDSSLYGYTF. The CDR3, as DNA: TGTGCCAGCCATAGGGACAGCTCCTTATATGGCTACACCTTC.

The chain combines TRBV6-5 with TRBJ1-1; 7 nucleotides align to TRBD1. CDR1 and CDR2 (germline): MNHEY, SVGAGI. The CDR3 is made up of 12 amino acids. The V gene end was trimmed by 6 bases and the J gene end by 3 bases; junction bases not matched to a gene: 1. CDR3 region: CASRTGYTEAFF. CDR3 in DNA: TGTGCCAGCAGGACAGGGTACACTGAAGCTTTCTTT.

CDR3 region: CASSSNRGRGRETQYF. The CDR3 nucleotides read TGTGCCAGCAGCTCAAACAGGGGGCGGGGTAGAGAGACCCAGTACTTC. V gene TRBV13 combines with J gene TRBJ2-5; 9 nucleotides agree with TRBD1. The CDR3 loop spans 16 amino acids. V gave up 4 bases and J gave up 4 bases; unmatched junction bases: 10. CDR1 PRHDT and CDR2 FYEKMQ come from the germline V gene (reference sequence). Full variable domain (rest looked up from reference TRBV13 and TRBJ2-5): AAGVIQSPRHLIKEKRETATLKCYPIPRHDTVYWYQQGPGQDPQFLISFYEKMQSDKGSIPDRFSAQQFSDYHSELNMSSLELGDSALYFCASSSNRGRGRETQYFGPGTRLLVL.

The rearrangement links TRBV7-6 to TRBJ2-1; 9 bases are shared with TRBD2. Trimming took 4 bases from V and 0 from J; bases not matched to a gene: 4. Germline V CDR1 and CDR2: SGHVS, FNYEAQ. There are 16 residues in the CDR3. The CDR3 here is CASSYSGGASYNEQFF. CDR3 sequence (DNA): TGTGCCAGCAGCTATAGCGGGGGAGCCTCCTACAATGAGCAGTTCTTC.

The V call is TRBV9, the J call TRBJ2-7, with 10 nucleotides matching TRBD1. Germline V gene sequence: CDR1 SGDLS, CDR2 YYNGEE. V dropped 3 bases and J dropped 2; count of bases not matched to a gene: 2. The length of the CDR3 is 14 residues. This chain's CDR3 is CASSGTGGTYEQYF. In DNA form, the CDR3 reads TGTGCCAGCAGCGGGACAGGGGGGACCTACGAGCAGTACTTC. The full variable domain, with the rest looked up from reference TRBV9 and TRBJ2-7, is DSGVTQTPKHLITATGQRVTLRCSPRSGDLSVYWYQQSLDQGLQFLIQYYNGEERAKGNILERFSAQQFPDLHSELNLSSLELGDSALYFCASSGTGGTYEQYFGPGTRLTVT.

V usage is TRBV28 and J usage is TRBJ2-1, with D perhaps being TRBD1 or TRBD2 (5 bases each). Germline-derived CDR1 and CDR2 are MDHEN and SYDVKM. V was trimmed by 6 bases and J by 5 bases, leaving 11 bases between them. CDR3 length: 13 residues. DNA for the CDR3: TGTGCCAGCAGCCTGACGGGACACAATGAGCAGTTCTTC. This gives the protein CASSLTGHNEQFF.